These 11 T cell receptor beta chains originate from one sample sequenced in a study of cytomegalovirus exposure and HLA in healthy donors. PCR amplification relied on 60 Vbeta primers (plus 13 Jbeta primers). Using immunoSEQ multiplex PCR, the repertoire was profiled, and TCRdb retains in-frame clones only, with some absent. Among some 170,000 clones listed, 70% to 90% were seen once. The material sequenced was PBMCs. The origin of the receptors is a woman in her 30s in good health and CMV-seronegative.

The rearrangement links TRBV19 to TRBJ1-1; unclear D gene. V lost 0 bases and J lost 7, with 9 bases in between. Per germline, CDR1 LNHDA and CDR2 SQIVND (reference sequence). There are 13 residues in the CDR3. The CDR3 DNA reads as TGTGCCAGTAGTATAGATCGGAGAGGTGAAGCTTTCTTT. As protein: CASSIDRRGEAFF.

This clone was seen only once. The chain combines TRBV6-6 with TRBJ1-5, with TRBD1 as a possible D gene (5 bases). Germline CDR1 and CDR2: MNHNY and SVGAGI (reference sequence). The ends were cut back, 6 bases at V and 2 bases at J, with 11 bases in the middle. The CDR3 consists of 14 residues. CDR3 sequence: CASSYLGGNQPQHF. The DNA of the CDR3 is TGTGCCAGCAGCTACCTAGGGGGCAATCAGCCCCAGCATTTT.

This chain uses TRBV19 with TRBJ2-3; D may be TRBD1 (6 bases). The CDR3 extends over 17 amino acids. V was trimmed by 4 bases and J by 1 base, leaving 18 bases between them. Germline V gene lookup returns CDR1 LNHDA and CDR2 SQIVND (reference sequence). The CDR3 protein is CASSTPQTGMGTDTQYF. CDR3 coding DNA: TGTGCCAGTAGTACTCCACAAACAGGGATGGGCACAGATACGCAGTATTTT.

The V gene is TRBV5-1, the J gene TRBJ1-5; 7 bases align to TRBD1. Germline trimming cut 2 bases from V and 0 bases from J; bases unmatched to any gene: 2. The CDR3 is 15 residues long. Germline CDR1 reads SGHRS; CDR2 reads YFSETQ. CDR3 loop: CASSLGQDSNQPQHF. For the CDR3, the DNA is TGCGCCAGCAGCTTAGGACAGGATAGCAATCAGCCCCAGCATTTT.

V gene TRBV28 combines with J gene TRBJ2-5, with 7 bases fitting TRBD1. The J call may not be correct, given that the DNA end is closer to TRBJ2-7. The CDR3 runs to 14 residues. Per the germline V gene, CDR1 is MDHEN and CDR2 is SYDVKM. In DNA, the CDR3 is TGTGCCAGCAGTGAACAGGGGTGGAATTACGAGCAGTACTTC. It yields the protein CASSEQGWNYEQYF.

The chain links TRBV28 to TRBJ2-4; tentative D call: TRBD2 (5 bases). Trimming took off 1 base at V and 0 bases at J, with 16 bases between the two ends. The CDR3 is made up of 18 amino acids. CDR1 MDHEN and CDR2 SYDVKM come from the germline V gene. Here the CDR3 DNA reads TGTGCCAGCAGTTTATCCCGGCCTTCAGGAGGAGCCAAAAACATTCAGTACTTC. As protein: CASSLSRPSGGAKNIQYF.

This clone appeared a few times. V gene TRBV5-1 combines with J gene TRBJ2-3; D is ambiguous. This CDR3 has 13 amino acids. Germline V gives CDR1 SGHRS, CDR2 YFSETQ. V lost 1 base and J lost 5, with 8 bases in between. CDR3 in DNA: TGCGCCAGCAGCTTGTCCTTCCTAGATACGCAGTATTTT. Its protein product is CASSLSFLDTQYF.

The chain links TRBV6-5 to TRBJ2-2; D not resolved. The CDR3 contains 14 residues. CDR1 and CDR2 from the germline V gene are MNHEY and SVGAGI. V dropped 6 bases and J dropped 2 bases, with 10 bases sitting between them. The CDR3 DNA is TGTGCCAGCAGCCGCGGCGGAAACACCGGGGAGCTGTTTTTT. This encodes CASSRGGNTGELFF.

The genes are TRBV9 and TRBJ2-5, with 12 bases matching TRBD2. CDR3 length: 18 residues. V dropped 1 base and J dropped 2; count of bases not matched to a gene: 9. Germline CDR1 and CDR2: SGDLS and YYNGEE. The DNA for the CDR3 is TGTGCCAGCAGCGTAAGGGCTAGCGGGGGGGTAAAACAAGAGACCCAGTACTTC. Amino acids: CASSVRASGGVKQETQYF.

The count of this clone is one. The chain couples TRBV19 to TRBJ2-7; 15 bases agree with TRBD2. The CDR3 extends over 17 amino acids. Trimming removed 4 bases from V and 2 bases from J; junction bases left unmatched: 6. Germline assignment: CDR1 LNHDA and CDR2 SQIVND (reference sequence). The CDR3 DNA sequence: TGTGCCAGTAGTAGAGGACTAGCGGGAGGGCCGACCTACGAGCAGTACTTC. Translating gives CASSRGLAGGPTYEQYF.

The gene calls are TRBV19 and TRBJ2-7; 8 bases are shared with TRBD2. This CDR3 has 13 residues. Germline-derived CDR1 and CDR2 are LNHDA and SQIVND (reference sequence). V lost 5 bases to trimming and J lost 7 bases; unmatched junction nucleotides: 7. CDR3 sequence (DNA): TGTGCCAGTAGTCCCGGGACTAGAGGAGAGCAGTACTTC. Protein sequence: CASSPGTRGEQYF.